This is a list of T cell receptor beta chains from one sample in a study of shared clonotypes between healthy human individuals. Sequencing was performed with immunoSEQ multiplex PCR; in TCRdb, only in-frame clones are kept and a portion is missing. Of approximately 530,000 clones in the sample, 95% to 97% are singletons; the top ten hold about 0.064%. The sequencing input was naive CD4+ T cells sorted from blood. These receptors were taken from a woman aged 25 to 39 in good health. CDR3s include the opening cysteine and the closing phenylalanine or tryptophan. D genes are given only for firm matches. Not all rows give a size; the values are once, few, many and, for expanded clones, a class.

>-|-|TRBJ2-3|TRBV10-3
TGTGCCATCACTTCCCCGGAGGGGGGACTTGGAGGCACAGATACGCAGTATTTT
CAITSPEGGLGGTDTQYF
>TRBD2|-|TRBJ2-1|TRBV7-3
TGTGCCAGCAGCTCCGTGAGCGGGACGGGCAATGAGCAGTTCTTC
CASSSVSGTGNEQFF
>-|-|TRBJ2-3|TRBV7-9
TGTGCCAGCAGCTTCGGGTCGGCGGATACGCAGTATTTT
CASSFGSADTQYF
>TRBD1|-|TRBJ2-2|TRBV10-1
TGCGCCAGCAGTAGGACAGGGAACACCGGGGAGCTGTTTTTT
CASSRTGNTGELFF
>TRBD2|-|TRBJ2-7|TRBV28
TGTGCCAGCAGTGGGGTGACTAGCGGATCCTACGAGCAGTACTTC
CASSGVTSGSYEQYF
>TRBD2|-|TRBJ2-7|TRBV28
TGTGCCAGCAGTCCCGGGACTAGCGGGAGGGCGCTTCGGTACTTC
CASSPGTSGRALRYF
>TRBD2|-|TRBJ2-1|TRBV10-2
TGCGCCAACAAGCGACGGGAGGATGAGCAGTTCTTC
CANKRREDEQFF
>-|-|TRBJ2-3|TRBV6-5
TGTGCCAGCAGTTACTCAGGCGCCCCAGATACGCAGTATTTT
CASSYSGAPDTQYF
>-|once|TRBJ1-1|TRBV28
TGTGCCAGCAGTTTATCGGGTGGTGAAGCTTTCTTT
CASSLSGGEAFF
>-|-|TRBJ2-7|TRBV30
TGTGCCTGGAGTGTATCTCGGGGACCCTACGAGCAGTACTTC
CAWSVSRGPYEQYF
>-|-|TRBJ2-5|TRBV5-1
TGCGCCAGCAGCCCCAAACAGGGACGCCACCAAGAGACCCAGTACTTC
CASSPKQGRHQETQYF
>TRBD1|-|TRBJ2-3|TRBV5-1
TGCGCCAGCAGCTTGGCCCGGGACAGGGGAGGGGCAGATACGCAGTATTTT
CASSLARDRGGADTQYF
>TRBD1|-|TRBJ1-4|TRBV30
TGTGCCTGGAGGGAACAGGGGGCCGTCACTAATGAAAAACTGTTTTTT
CAWREQGAVTNEKLFF
>TRBD1|-|TRBJ2-6|TRBV5-1
TGCGCCAGCAGCTGGACAGGGGAGGCCAACGTCCTGACTTTC
CASSWTGEANVLTF
>TRBD1|-|TRBJ1-1|TRBV2
TGTGCCACCACCCGCGACAGGGGAGGGACTGAAGCTTTCTTT
CATTRDRGGTEAFF
>-|-|TRBJ2-1|TRBV4-1
TGCGCCAGCAGCCATCCGCAGGGGTTGGTCGATGAGCAGTTCTTC
CASSHPQGLVDEQFF
>-|-|TRBJ1-1|TRBV5-6
TGTGCCAGCAGCCTTCTAGGGGCTATGAACACTGAAGCTTTCTTT
CASSLLGAMNTEAFF
>TRBD2|-|TRBJ2-3|TRBV4-1
TGCGCCAGCAGCTTACTAGCGGGAGGGACAGATACGCAGTATTTT
CASSLLAGGTDTQYF
>-|-|TRBJ2-7|TRBV28
TGTGCCAGCAGTCTCAGACCCTTCCAGCAGTACTTC
CASSLRPFQQYF
>-|-|TRBJ2-7|TRBV18
TGTGCCAGCTCCCCGATCCGGTTGGGGTACTTC
CASSPIRLGYF
>-|-|TRBJ2-7|TRBV7-2
TGTGCCAGCAGCCGCCCTCCTAAAACCTACGAGCAGTACTTC
CASSRPPKTYEQYF
>TRBD1|-|TRBJ1-4|TRBV29-1
TGCAGCGCTAGGGGACAGGGTGGTGAAAAACTGTTTTTT
CSARGQGGEKLFF
>-|-|TRBJ2-1|TRBV18
TGTGCCAGCTCACCACCGGGGATAGAGCAGTTCTTC
CASSPPGIEQFF
>TRBD1|once|TRBJ1-1|TRBV19
TGTGCCAGTAGTATGGCCCTACAGGGGACCCCTGAAGCTTTCTTT
CASSMALQGTPEAFF
>TRBD1|-|TRBJ2-6|TRBV7-9
TGTGCCAGCAGCTTAGATAATACAGGGGGCGTTGGTGGGGCCAACGTCCTGACTTTC
CASSLDNTGGVGGANVLTF
>TRBD1|-|TRBJ1-2|TRBV5-1
TGCGCCAGCAGCAACCGGGACAGGGACGGCTACACCTTC
CASSNRDRDGYTF
>-|-|TRBJ2-2|TRBV4-2
TGTGCCAGCAGCCAGGCACGCAACACCGGGGAGCCGTTTTTT
CASSQARNTGEPFF
>-|-|TRBJ2-7|TRBV19
TGTGCCAGTAGTTCCCTGGTCGAGGGAGCGTTCTACGAGCAGTACTTC
CASSSLVEGAFYEQYF
>-|-|TRBJ1-5|TRBV5-1
TGCGCCAGCAGCTGGACAGGCAATCAGCCCCAGCATTTT
CASSWTGNQPQHF
>-|-|TRBJ1-1|TRBV13
TGTGCCAGCAGCTACATTAGGGGGACTGAAGCTTTCTTT
CASSYIRGTEAFF
>-|-|TRBJ2-1|TRBV7-9
TGTGCCAGCAGCTTAGTTTTTGCGGGTAGCTCCTACAATGAGCAGTTCTTC
CASSLVFAGSSYNEQFF
>TRBD1|-|TRBJ2-4|TRBV5-4
TGTGCCAGCAGCCTAAAGGGACAGACAAAAAACATTCAGTACTTC
CASSLKGQTKNIQYF
>TRBD1|-|TRBJ1-1|TRBV27
TGTGCCAGCAGTTCAGGGGGCGGCTCTGGGGTCACTGAAGCTTTCTTT
CASSSGGGSGVTEAFF
>-|-|TRBJ1-2|TRBV2
TGTGCCAGCGCGGGTACAGGGCATGGCTACACCTTC
CASAGTGHGYTF
>-|-|TRBJ2-3|TRBV9
TGTGCCAGCAGCGCCCGGGACTCCCCGTACACAGATACGCAGTATTTT
CASSARDSPYTDTQYF
>-|-|TRBJ2-2|TRBV14
TGTGCCAGCAGCCAAGGAAGCGCCGGGGAGCTGTTTTTT
CASSQGSAGELFF
>-|-|TRBJ2-1|TRBV29-1
TGCAGCGGCCGCGGCGACCCCGACAATGAGCAGTTCTTC
CSGRGDPDNEQFF
>TRBD1|-|TRBJ2-1|TRBV13
TGTGCCAGCAGCTTAGAGGACAGGGGGCCGTACAATGAGCAGTTCTTC
CASSLEDRGPYNEQFF
>TRBD2|-|TRBJ2-1|TRBV28
TGTGCCAGCAGTCTAGCGGGAGGCCCCTACAATGAGCAGTTCTTC
CASSLAGGPYNEQFF
>TRBD1|-|TRBJ2-7|TRBV6-1
TGTGCCAGCAGTGCCTACTTACAGGGGTACGAGCAGTACTTC
CASSAYLQGYEQYF
>TRBD2|-|TRBJ2-7|TRBV2
TGTGCCAGCAGAATTGGACTAGCGGGAACCTACGAGCAGTACTTC
CASRIGLAGTYEQYF
>TRBD2|-|TRBJ2-7|TRBV29-1
TGCAGCGCCAAAGGACTAGCGGTAGGATCCTACGAGCAGTACTTC
CSAKGLAVGSYEQYF
>-|-|TRBJ1-1|TRBV2
TGTGCCAGCAGTGAGGGGGATTACGCCCCGAGCACTGAAGCTTTCTTT
CASSEGDYAPSTEAFF
>-|-|TRBJ2-3|TRBV19
TGTGCCAGTAGTGCAGCTTGGTCAGATACGCAGTATTTT
CASSAAWSDTQYF
>-|-|TRBJ1-1|TRBV7-8
TGTGCCAGCAGCTTAGTCGGCAGGGGCCTTTTAAGTCACACTGAAGCTTTCTTT
CASSLVGRGLLSHTEAFF
>TRBD1|-|TRBJ1-5|TRBV28
TGTGCCAGCAATTTCCGACAGGGGAGTAATCAGCCCCAGCATTTT
CASNFRQGSNQPQHF
>-|once|TRBJ2-2|TRBV6-1
TGTGCCAGCAGGACATTCGGACCCGGGGAGCTGTTTTTT
CASRTFGPGELFF
>-|-|TRBJ2-5|TRBV20-1
TGCAGTGTCCAGGAGACCCAGTACTTC
CSVQETQYF
>-|-|TRBJ2-5|TRBV5-8
TGTGCCAGCAGCTTGGCGAACAGGGAGGAGACCCAGTACTTC
CASSLANREETQYF
>TRBD1|-|TRBJ2-2|TRBV11-2
TGTGCCAGCAGCAGAAGGACAGGGGGCAACACCGGGGAGCTGTTTTTT
CASSRRTGGNTGELFF